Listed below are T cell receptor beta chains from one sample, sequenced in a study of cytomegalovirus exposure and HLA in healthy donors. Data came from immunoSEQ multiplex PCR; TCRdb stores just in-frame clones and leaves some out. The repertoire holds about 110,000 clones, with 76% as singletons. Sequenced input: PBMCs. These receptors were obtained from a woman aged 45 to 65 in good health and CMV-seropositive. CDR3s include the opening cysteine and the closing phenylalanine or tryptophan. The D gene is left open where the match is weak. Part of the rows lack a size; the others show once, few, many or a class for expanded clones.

DNA: TGTGCCAGCAGTCGGGGAGATCGGGAAAAACTGTTTTTT
CDR3: CASSRGDREKLFF
J: TRBJ1-4
size: -
V: TRBV6-5
D: -

DNA: TGTGCCAGCGGACCCTGGGGCGGTGAGCAGTTCTTC
CDR3: CASGPWGGEQFF
J: TRBJ2-1
size: large
V: TRBV6-1
D: -

DNA: TGTGCCAGCAGACCAATAGCGGGAATGGATACGCAGTATTTT
CDR3: CASRPIAGMDTQYF
J: TRBJ2-3
size: -
V: TRBV2
D: TRBD2

DNA: TGTGCCAGCAGATCGGGACTAGGACACAATGAGCAGTTCTTC
CDR3: CASRSGLGHNEQFF
J: TRBJ2-1
size: -
V: TRBV27
D: TRBD2

DNA: TGTGCCAGCAGTTCCGGCAGGGGAGATTATATGAAAGAAAAACTGTTTTTT
CDR3: CASSSGRGDYMKEKLFF
J: TRBJ1-4
size: -
V: TRBV27
D: -

DNA: TGTGCCACATCCCGGGACAGGGGGCAAAGCACTGAAGCTTTCTTT
CDR3: CATSRDRGQSTEAFF
J: TRBJ1-1
size: -
V: TRBV19
D: TRBD1

DNA: TGTGCCAGCAAAAAGGAGAGGGGCAATCAGCCCCAGCATTTT
CDR3: CASKKERGNQPQHF
J: TRBJ1-5
size: -
V: TRBV6-6
D: -

DNA: TGTGCCAGCACCATCGGGGGACCCGAGCAGTACTTC
CDR3: CASTIGGPEQYF
J: TRBJ2-7
size: -
V: TRBV7-9
D: -

DNA: TGTGCCAGCAGCTCCACCGCATCGGTGCCCCAGCATTTT
CDR3: CASSSTASVPQHF
J: TRBJ1-5
size: -
V: TRBV5-6
D: -

DNA: TGTGCCAGCAGTTACTTGTCAGGCTCAGAAGATACGCAGTATTTT
CDR3: CASSYLSGSEDTQYF
J: TRBJ2-3
size: few
V: TRBV27
D: -

DNA: TGCGCCACCAGTAGTACTACTAGCACAGATACGCAGTATTTT
CDR3: CATSSTTSTDTQYF
J: TRBJ2-3
size: -
V: TRBV5-1
D: -

DNA: TGTGCCAGCAGTTTAGGCCGTGGGACTAGCGGGAGGATCAGCGCCTACAATGAGCAGTTCTTC
CDR3: CASSLGRGTSGRISAYNEQFF
J: TRBJ2-1
size: -
V: TRBV27
D: TRBD2

DNA: TGTGCCACCAGCGGGGGCCAGAGGGACGAAAAACTGTTTTTT
CDR3: CATSGGQRDEKLFF
J: TRBJ1-4
size: -
V: TRBV15
D: -

DNA: TGTGCCAGCAGCTTAGATGGGGGGACGATCAATCAGCCCCAGCATTTT
CDR3: CASSLDGGTINQPQHF
J: TRBJ1-5
size: few
V: TRBV11-2
D: -

DNA: TGTGCCAGCAGTCAGCTCGGACAGGGGGTCTGGACTGAAGCTTTCTTT
CDR3: CASSQLGQGVWTEAFF
J: TRBJ1-1
size: once
V: TRBV7-9
D: TRBD1

DNA: TGTGCCAGCAGCTCCGACGGAGGGGACGAGCAGTACTTC
CDR3: CASSSDGGDEQYF
J: TRBJ2-7
size: -
V: TRBV9
D: -

DNA: TGTTCCAGCAGCCTTGGACAGGGGGCTCTCAATCAGCCCCAGCATTTT
CDR3: CSSSLGQGALNQPQHF
J: TRBJ1-5
size: -
V: TRBV7-9
D: TRBD1

DNA: TGCGCCAGCAGCTTGGGACAACGGACAGATACGCAGTATTTT
CDR3: CASSLGQRTDTQYF
J: TRBJ2-3
size: -
V: TRBV5-1
D: -

DNA: TGTGCCAGCAGCGGGAGGGGACTAGCGGGAGAGAGAGATACGCAGTATTTT
CDR3: CASSGRGLAGERDTQYF
J: TRBJ2-3
size: few
V: TRBV5-4
D: TRBD2

DNA: TGTGCCAGCAGTGAAGGGGGGCCCACCGGGGAGCTGTTTTTT
CDR3: CASSEGGPTGELFF
J: TRBJ2-2
size: -
V: TRBV2
D: -

DNA: TGTGCCAGCACCAGACTAGCGGGCTACGAGCAGTACTTC
CDR3: CASTRLAGYEQYF
J: TRBJ2-7
size: -
V: TRBV6-1
D: TRBD2

DNA: TGTGCCATCAGTGAGTCCGCAGGGGGCCGGAACACTGAAGCTTTCTTT
CDR3: CAISESAGGRNTEAFF
J: TRBJ1-1
size: -
V: TRBV10-3
D: TRBD1

DNA: TGTGCCAGCAGCTTAGAAGGGGCGGTGGGGTACTTC
CDR3: CASSLEGAVGYF
J: TRBJ2-7
size: -
V: TRBV11-2
D: -

DNA: TGCGCCAGCAGCCCCAACGGGGGTTCAGGTACAGATACGCAGTATTTT
CDR3: CASSPNGGSGTDTQYF
J: TRBJ2-3
size: -
V: TRBV5-1
D: -

DNA: TGTGCCAGTAGTATGTACGGACTAGCGGGGGGGCGTGAGCAGTTCTTC
CDR3: CASSMYGLAGGREQFF
J: TRBJ2-1
size: -
V: TRBV19
D: TRBD2

DNA: TGTGCCAGCAGACGACTAGCGGGAGGGCTACTCAGAGAGACCCAGTACTTC
CDR3: CASRRLAGGLLRETQYF
J: TRBJ2-5
size: -
V: TRBV7-9
D: TRBD2

DNA: TGCGCCAGCAGCTCAGGGACTGATGGAAACACCATATATTTT
CDR3: CASSSGTDGNTIYF
J: TRBJ1-3
size: -
V: TRBV5-1
D: -

DNA: TGTGCCAGCACACCCAACAGGGAAGGTGAAAAACTGTTTTTT
CDR3: CASTPNREGEKLFF
J: TRBJ1-4
size: -
V: TRBV6-5
D: -

DNA: TGTGCCAGCAGTTATCAGGGGAACACTGAAGCTTTCTTT
CDR3: CASSYQGNTEAFF
J: TRBJ1-1
size: -
V: TRBV27
D: -

DNA: TGTGCCAGCAGCGTATGGGGGGAAGAGACCCAGTACTTC
CDR3: CASSVWGEETQYF
J: TRBJ2-5
size: -
V: TRBV9
D: -

DNA: TGTGCCAGCAAGAGGGGGGGGGCCTCCTACGAGCAGTACTTC
CDR3: CASKRGGASYEQYF
J: TRBJ2-7
size: -
V: TRBV6-5
D: -

DNA: TGTGCCAGCAGCTCGGAGGCCGGGTCCTACGAGCAGTACTTC
CDR3: CASSSEAGSYEQYF
J: TRBJ2-7
size: -
V: TRBV7-8
D: -

DNA: TGTGCCAGCAGCACGTACGGGACTATCAATGAGCAGTTCTTC
CDR3: CASSTYGTINEQFF
J: TRBJ2-1
size: -
V: TRBV7-3
D: TRBD2

DNA: TGTGCCAGCTCACGGGGGTCCGGGGGAAACAGTCAGTACTTC
CDR3: CASSRGSGGNSQYF
J: TRBJ2-4
size: -
V: TRBV18
D: -

DNA: TGCGCCAGCAGCTTGGTTAGCGGGAGTCCCCAAGAGACCCAGTACTTC
CDR3: CASSLVSGSPQETQYF
J: TRBJ2-5
size: -
V: TRBV5-1
D: TRBD2

DNA: TGCAGCGTGAGTGTGGGACAGGGGACGGAGCAGCCCCAGCATTTT
CDR3: CSVSVGQGTEQPQHF
J: TRBJ1-5
size: -
V: TRBV29-1
D: TRBD1

DNA: TGTGCCAGCAGCTTGGTAGACGGGGGGGGTTTACAGTACTTC
CDR3: CASSLVDGGGLQYF
J: TRBJ2-7
size: -
V: TRBV5-4
D: TRBD2

DNA: TGTGCCAGCAGTTGGGGGGGGTCAGTCCCCTACGAGCAGTACTTC
CDR3: CASSWGGSVPYEQYF
J: TRBJ2-7
size: -
V: TRBV27
D: TRBD2

DNA: TGTGCCAGCAGCCAGCGGAGTAGCGGGGGCACAGATACGCAGTATTTT
CDR3: CASSQRSSGGTDTQYF
J: TRBJ2-3
size: -
V: TRBV11-3
D: TRBD2

DNA: TGTGCCAGCAGTTCTTATAGGAGGCCCCAGCATTTT
CDR3: CASSSYRRPQHF
J: TRBJ1-5
size: -
V: TRBV28
D: -

DNA: TGCGCCAGCAGCTTGGGCGACACTGAAGCTTTCTTT
CDR3: CASSLGDTEAFF
J: TRBJ1-1
size: -
V: TRBV5-1
D: -

DNA: TGTGCCAGCAGTGAAGCCCCAGGGGGCTTAAGCGGGGGGAGAAACACCGGGGAGCTGTTTTTT
CDR3: CASSEAPGGLSGGRNTGELFF
J: TRBJ2-2
size: -
V: TRBV6-1
D: -

DNA: TGTGCCAGCGCTTACTTCGTGGACAGGGATCAGCCCCAGCATTTT
CDR3: CASAYFVDRDQPQHF
J: TRBJ1-5
size: -
V: TRBV6-6
D: TRBD1

DNA: TGTGCCATCCAGGACAGGGGGGGTACTGAAGCTTTCTTT
CDR3: CAIQDRGGTEAFF
J: TRBJ1-1
size: -
V: TRBV6-6
D: TRBD1

DNA: TGTGCCAGCTCACCGGGCAGGGAAAGCAATCAGCCCCAGCATTTT
CDR3: CASSPGRESNQPQHF
J: TRBJ1-5
size: -
V: TRBV18
D: -

DNA: TGTGCCACCAGCGAGGGGACAGGTAGCAATCAGCCCCAGCATTTT
CDR3: CATSEGTGSNQPQHF
J: TRBJ1-5
size: -
V: TRBV15
D: TRBD1

DNA: TGTGCCAGCAGCTTCCAGGGGGCAGGTGAGCAGTTCTTC
CDR3: CASSFQGAGEQFF
J: TRBJ2-1
size: -
V: TRBV7-3
D: TRBD1